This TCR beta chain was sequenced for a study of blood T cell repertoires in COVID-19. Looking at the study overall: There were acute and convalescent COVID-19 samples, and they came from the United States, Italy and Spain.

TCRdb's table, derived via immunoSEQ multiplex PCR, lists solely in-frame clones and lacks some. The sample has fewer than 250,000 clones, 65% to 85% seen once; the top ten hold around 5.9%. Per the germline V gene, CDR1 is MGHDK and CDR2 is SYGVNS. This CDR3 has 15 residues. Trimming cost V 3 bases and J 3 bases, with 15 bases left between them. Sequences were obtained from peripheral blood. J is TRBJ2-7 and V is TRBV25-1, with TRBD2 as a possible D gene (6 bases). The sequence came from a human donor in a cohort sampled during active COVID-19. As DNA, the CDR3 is TGTGCCAGCAGTGAGGGAGGACAAGGCATCTACGAGCAGTACTTC. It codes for CASSEGGQGIYEQYF.